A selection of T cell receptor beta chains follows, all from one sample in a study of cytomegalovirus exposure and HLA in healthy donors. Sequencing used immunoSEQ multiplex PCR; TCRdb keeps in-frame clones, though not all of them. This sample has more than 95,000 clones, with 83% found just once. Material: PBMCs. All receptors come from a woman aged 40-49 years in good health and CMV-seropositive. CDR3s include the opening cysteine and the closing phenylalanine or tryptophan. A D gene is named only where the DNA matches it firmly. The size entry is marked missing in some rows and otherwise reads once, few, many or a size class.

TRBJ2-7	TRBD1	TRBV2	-	TGTGCCAGCAGAGGACAGGGGGCAGGCTACGAGCAGTACTTC	CASRGQGAGYEQYF
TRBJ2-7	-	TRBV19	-	TGTGCCAGTAGTAGGACCGGGACACGGGGATACGAGCAGTACTTC	CASSRTGTRGYEQYF
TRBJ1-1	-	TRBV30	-	TGTGCCTGTCCACGTCGGGGTAACACTGAAGCTTTCTTT	CACPRRGNTEAFF
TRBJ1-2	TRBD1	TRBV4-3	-	TGCGCCAGCAGCCAAGATTTCCAGGGGGACTATGGCTACACCTTC	CASSQDFQGDYGYTF
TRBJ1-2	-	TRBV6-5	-	TGTGCCAGCAGTTACTCGAAGGGGAACTATGGCTACACCTTC	CASSYSKGNYGYTF
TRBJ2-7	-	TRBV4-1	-	TGCGCCAGCAGCCAAGATATCGCCCGGGTCGAGCAGTACTTC	CASSQDIARVEQYF
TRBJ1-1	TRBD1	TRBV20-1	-	TGCAGTGCGGAACAGGGGGCTGAAGCTTTCTTT	CSAEQGAEAFF
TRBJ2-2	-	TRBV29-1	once	TGCAGCGTTTCAGGGACCGGGGAGCTGTTTTTT	CSVSGTGELFF
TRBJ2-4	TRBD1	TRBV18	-	TGTGCCAGCTCACCACCCGGACAGGGGCAGTACTTC	CASSPPGQGQYF
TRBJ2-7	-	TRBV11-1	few	TGTGCCAGCAGCTCCGCCCCTATGCAGGGAATCGAGCAGTACTTC	CASSSAPMQGIEQYF
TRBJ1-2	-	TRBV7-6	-	TGTGCCAGCAGCTTAGACAAGAACTATGGCTACACCTTC	CASSLDKNYGYTF
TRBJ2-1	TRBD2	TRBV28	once	TGTGCCAGCAGTCCCCCGGGACTAGCCCTGAATGAGCAGTTCTTC	CASSPPGLALNEQFF
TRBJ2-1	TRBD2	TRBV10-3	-	TGTGCCATCAGTGTAACTAGCGGGATGAATGAGCAGTTCTTC	CAISVTSGMNEQFF
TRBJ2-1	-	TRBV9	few	TGTGCCAGCAGCGTAGCCGAGGGTGAGCAGTTCTTC	CASSVAEGEQFF
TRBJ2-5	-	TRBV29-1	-	TGCAGCGTTGAAGAAAACGACTCATTTAAGACCCAGTACTTC	CSVEENDSFKTQYF
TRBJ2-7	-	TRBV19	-	TGTGCCAGTAGAACCTATGGGGAGGTCTCCTACGAGCAGTACTTC	CASRTYGEVSYEQYF
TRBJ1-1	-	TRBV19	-	TGTGCCAGTAGCTCCTGGGCAGGGGCGAACACTGAAGCTTTCTTT	CASSSWAGANTEAFF
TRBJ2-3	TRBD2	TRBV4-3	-	TGCGCCAGCAGCCAAGATCCTCTTGGTAGCGGGAACGCAGATACGCAGTATTTT	CASSQDPLGSGNADTQYF
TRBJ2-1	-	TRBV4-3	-	TGCGCCAGCAGCCAAGAGGGCACGACCTCCTACAATGAGCAGTTCTTC	CASSQEGTTSYNEQFF
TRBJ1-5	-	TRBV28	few	TGTGCCAGCAGTCCCTCGGGTCAGCCCCAGCATTTT	CASSPSGQPQHF
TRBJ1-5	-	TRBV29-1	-	TGCAGCGTAGAAACGGGAGGGGACAGCAATCAGCCCCAGCATTTT	CSVETGGDSNQPQHF
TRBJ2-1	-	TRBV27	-	TGTGCCAGCACCAGCGGATACTCCTACAATGAGCAGTTCTTC	CASTSGYSYNEQFF
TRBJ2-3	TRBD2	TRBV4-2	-	TGTGCCAGCAGCCAAGGGCTAGCGGTCGCTACGCAGTATTTT	CASSQGLAVATQYF
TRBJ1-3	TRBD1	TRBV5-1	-	TGCGCCAGCAGCCCGACAGGGGTTTATGGAAACACCATATATTTT	CASSPTGVYGNTIYF
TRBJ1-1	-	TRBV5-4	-	TGTGCCAGCCGGCAGGGGACCACTGAAGCTTTCTTT	CASRQGTTEAFF
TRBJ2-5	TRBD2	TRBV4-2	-	TGTGCCAGCAGCCAAGGTGAAGCGGGAGGGCCTTTCGCCGGGGAGACCCAGTACTTC	CASSQGEAGGPFAGETQYF
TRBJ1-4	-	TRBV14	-	TGTGCCAGCAGCCAAGATCTGGCCAAAAAACTGTTTTTT	CASSQDLAKKLFF
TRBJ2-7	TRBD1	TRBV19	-	TGTGCCAGTAGCCCGGGACAGGGTCAGTACGAGCAGTACTTC	CASSPGQGQYEQYF
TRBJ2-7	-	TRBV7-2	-	TGTGCCAGCAGCAGAGACTGGTTAAACGAGCAGTACTTC	CASSRDWLNEQYF
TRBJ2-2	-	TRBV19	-	TGTGCCAGTAGCGGACTGTCCGGGGAGCTGTTTTTT	CASSGLSGELFF
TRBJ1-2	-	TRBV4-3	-	TGCGCCAGCAGCCGAGATAGCGGCTACACCTTC	CASSRDSGYTF
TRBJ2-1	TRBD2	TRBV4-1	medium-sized	TGCGCCAGCAGCCAAGACTTAGCGGGGGCCCAATTTGAGCAGTTCTTC	CASSQDLAGAQFEQFF
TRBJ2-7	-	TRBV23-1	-	TGCGCCAGCAGTCTTAGAGGGCCGGATGGGACTTACGAGCAGTACTTC	CASSLRGPDGTYEQYF
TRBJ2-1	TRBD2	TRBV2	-	TGTGCCAGCAGTGGGGGCTTGAGCGGGAGGCCGGGGAATGAGCAGTTCTTC	CASSGGLSGRPGNEQFF
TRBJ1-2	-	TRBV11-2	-	TGTGCCAGCAGCTCCGGGGGTGGCCGAACGTATGGCTACACCTTC	CASSSGGGRTYGYTF
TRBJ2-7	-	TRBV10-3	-	TGTGCCATCAGTGAGGAGAACCACTACGAGCAGTACTTC	CAISEENHYEQYF
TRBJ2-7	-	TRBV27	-	TGTGCCAGCAGTGAAGTCGGAGTTGGTATCTACGAGCAGTACTTC	CASSEVGVGIYEQYF